Shown below are 3 T cell receptor beta chains from a single sample sequenced in a study of blood T cell repertoires in COVID-19. Some clones are missing from TCRdb's copy, which holds only in-frame ones; the method was immunoSEQ multiplex PCR. The repertoire has 110,000 or so clones, roughly 80% of them found once; the top ten carry under 2%. Sequenced: peripheral blood. All receptors come from a man aged 45-65 years with acute or convalescent COVID-19.

This rearrangement joins TRBV5-1 to TRBJ2-2, with TRBD2 matching 10 bases. Unmatched junction bases numbered 9, after V lost 6 bases and J lost 4 bases. The CDR3 is made up of 16 amino acids. Germline V gene data show CDR1 as SGHRS and CDR2 as YFSETQ. The CDR3 loop reads CASTYEASGGTGELFF. Written as DNA, the CDR3 is TGCGCCAGCACGTATGAGGCTAGCGGGGGCACCGGGGAGCTGTTTTTT. The variable domain in full, completed from reference TRBV5-1 and TRBJ2-2, reads KAGVTQTPRYLIKTRGQQVTLSCSPISGHRSVSWYQQTPGQGLQFLFEYFSETQRNKGNFPGRFSGRQFSNSRSEMNVSTLELGDSALYLCASTYEASGGTGELFFGEGSRLTVL.

The chain couples TRBV28 to TRBJ1-2; perhaps TRBD1 as D (6 bases). Germline values: CDR1 MDHEN, CDR2 SYDVKM. The length of the CDR3 is 13 residues. Trimming shortened V by 3 bases and J by 8 bases, and 13 bases separated the two germline ends. CDR3 coding DNA: TGTGCCAGCAGTTTGGTCAGGGGCCACGGCTACACCTTC. It is translated as CASSLVRGHGYTF.

In its sample, this clone was seen once. The chain couples TRBV5-1 to TRBJ2-1, with D maybe TRBD1 (6 bases). CDR3 length: 16 residues. Trimming removed 0 bases at V and 0 bases at J, with 10 bases between. Germline CDR1 SGHRS, CDR2 YFSETQ. The CDR3 sequence: CASSLAVGGSYNEQFF. For the CDR3, the DNA is TGCGCCAGCAGCTTGGCCGTAGGGGGCTCCTACAATGAGCAGTTCTTC.